Each of the 32 T cell receptor beta chains below was sequenced from the same sample in a study of cytomegalovirus exposure and HLA in healthy donors. TCRdb's table, derived via immunoSEQ multiplex PCR, lists solely in-frame clones and lacks some. Here the sample spans 150,000 to 200,000 clones, approximately 81% being singletons. Input material: PBMCs. These receptors all stem from a man between 18 and 29 years old in good health and CMV-seropositive.

The rearrangement joins TRBV6-5 to TRBJ2-3; 10 bases match TRBD1. J was trimmed by 6 bases and V by 7 bases; bases with no gene match: 7. Looked up from germline, CDR1 is MNHEY and CDR2 is SVGAGI. The CDR3 runs 14 residues. CDR3 protein: CASMGDRGSDTQYF. DNA for the CDR3: TGTGCCAGCATGGGGGACAGGGGATCGGATACGCAGTATTTT.

This clone was detected only a few times. V gene TRBV10-2 combines with J gene TRBJ2-3; the D is unclear. The CDR3 loop spans 11 amino acids. From germline, CDR1 is WSHSY and CDR2 SAAADI. V lost 10 bases and J 5 bases, leaving 10 bases between the germline ends. This CDR3 is CATLEIDTQYF. CDR3 sequence (DNA): TGCGCCACACTTGAGATAGATACGCAGTATTTT.

CDR3 protein: CASSYSAPQETQYF. The CDR3 DNA follows: TGTGCCAGCAGTTACAGCGCGCCCCAAGAGACCCAGTACTTC. The chain couples TRBV6-5 to TRBJ2-5; D not certain. The germline V gene has CDR1 MNHEY and CDR2 SVGAGI. The V end lost 2 bases, the J end lost 1 base, and 8 bases lay between the germline ends. This CDR3 spans 14 amino acids.

V and J are TRBV4-1 and TRBJ1-4, with TRBD1 matching 11 bases. The junction had 10 bases not matched to a gene; V was cut back by 7 bases and J by 3 bases. This CDR3 is built from 17 residues. Germline V gives CDR1 MGHRA, CDR2 YSYEKL. DNA of the CDR3: TGCGCCAGCACCCAGGGACAGGGGGGTCGGGCTAATGAAAAACTGTTTTTT. It yields the protein CASTQGQGGRANEKLFF.

This clone was detected only a few times. The chain links TRBV29-1 to TRBJ1-2; D might be TRBD1 (6 bases). The CDR3 has 11 amino acids. With 4 bases removed from V and 8 bases from J, the gap between germline ends came to 11 bases. CDR1 SQVTM and CDR2 ANQGSEA come from the germline V gene. CDR3 nucleotide sequence: TGCAGCGTTGCAGGGGCGGAAGGCTACACCTTC. Its translation: CSVAGAEGYTF.

V gene TRBV18 combines with J gene TRBJ2-1; TRBD2 aligns across 7 bases. The CDR3 length is 14 residues. V shed 3 bases, J shed 10 bases, and the junction held 9 bases outside the gene matches. Germline CDR1 reads KGHSH; CDR2 reads LQKENI. Written as DNA, the CDR3 is TGTGCCAGCTCACCCAATAGCGGGTCCCAAGAGCAGTTCTTC. It is translated as CASSPNSGSQEQFF.

The chain carries TRBV7-9 and TRBJ1-2, with TRBD1 as a possible D gene (5 bases). Germline assignment: CDR1 SEHNR and CDR2 FQNEAQ (reference sequence). The CDR3 is made up of 15 amino acids. Trimming removed 5 bases at V and 4 bases at J, with 17 bases between. This CDR3 is CASSPPLTEFYGYTF. CDR3 bases: TGTGCCAGCAGCCCCCCCCTGACAGAATTCTATGGCTACACCTTC.

In this sample, this clone turned up once. This rearrangement joins TRBV27 to TRBJ1-2, with D perhaps TRBD1 (5 bases). Trimming stripped 4 bases from V and 2 bases from J, with 14 bases between. The CDR3 sequence is 15 residues long. Germline CDR1 reads MNHEY; CDR2 reads SMNVEV (reference sequence). CDR3 in DNA: TGTGCCAGCAGTTCCCTCGGTGGGGGGAACTATGGCTACACCTTC. Protein sequence: CASSSLGGGNYGYTF.

The J gene is TRBJ1-2, the V gene TRBV6-5; D possibly corresponds to TRBD1 (6 bases). The V end lost 5 bases, the J end lost 4 bases, and 11 bases lay between the germline ends. Germline V gives CDR1 MNHEY, CDR2 SVGAGI. The CDR3 has 13 amino acids. The CDR3 region has the DNA TGTGCCAGCAGTCCCAGGGGCCGCTATGGCTACACCTTC. Translation: CASSPRGRYGYTF.

The chain uses TRBV5-1 and TRBJ1-1, with 9 nucleotides matching TRBD1. In germline, CDR1 is SGHRS, CDR2 YFSETQ. With V trimmed by 2 bases and J by 5 bases, 4 bases remained unmatched. This CDR3 contains 14 residues. In DNA form, the CDR3 reads TGCGCCAGCAGCTTTTGGACAGGGGATACTGAAGCTTTCTTT. This gives the protein CASSFWTGDTEAFF.

This clone was recorded only once. The J gene is TRBJ1-1, the V gene TRBV5-4; no firm D call. Germline CDR1 SGHNT, CDR2 YYREEE (reference sequence). V lost 2 bases, J lost 2 bases, and 13 bases lay in between. The CDR3 sequence is 15 residues long. This chain's CDR3 is CASSLIGQTNTEAFF. The DNA for the CDR3 is TGTGCCAGCAGCTTAATTGGTCAGACTAACACTGAAGCTTTCTTT.

For the CDR3, the DNA is TGTGCCTGGGAAGAGGGAACTGAAGCTTTCTTT. Amino acids: CAWEEGTEAFF. The J gene is TRBJ1-1, the V gene TRBV30; D is unresolved. Germline V gene lookup returns CDR1 GTSNPN and CDR2 SVGIG (reference sequence). This CDR3 contains 11 residues. V was shortened by 5 bases and J by 5 bases, with 9 bases between the two germline ends.

The chain recombines TRBV25-1 with TRBJ1-4; D is unresolved. This CDR3 comprises 14 residues. CDR1 and CDR2 from the germline V gene are MGHDK and SYGVNS. V lost 3 bases, J lost 3 bases, and 8 bases lay in between. The CDR3: CASSERPSNEKLFF. CDR3 DNA sequence: TGTGCCAGCAGTGAGAGGCCATCTAATGAAAAACTGTTTTTT. The entire variable domain, with the rest obtained from reference TRBV25-1 and TRBJ1-4, is as follows: EADIYQTPRYLVIGTGKKITLECSQTMGHDKMYWYQQDPGMELHLIHYSYGVNSTEKGDLSSESTVSRIRTEHFPLTLESARPSHTSQYLCASSERPSNEKLFFGSGTQLSVL.

The CDR3 spells CASSGTGPWTEAFF. DNA of the CDR3: TGTGCCAGTAGCGGGACAGGACCTTGGACTGAAGCTTTCTTT. The rearrangement joins TRBV19 to TRBJ1-1; TRBD1 matches at 8 bases. There are 14 residues in the CDR3. V lost 6 bases, J lost 5 bases, and 8 bases stayed unmatched. CDR1 and CDR2 from the germline V gene are LNHDA and SQIVND (reference sequence). Combining the CDR3 with reference TRBV19 and TRBJ1-1 gives the whole variable domain DGGITQSPKYLFRKEGQNVTLSCEQNLNHDAMYWYRQDPGQGLRLIYYSQIVNDFQKGDIAEGYSVSREKKESFPLTVTSAQKNPTAFYLCASSGTGPWTEAFFGQGTRLTVV.

V gene TRBV27 combines with J gene TRBJ2-3, with no clear D. The CDR3 is 16 amino acids. Germline V gene data show CDR1 as MNHEY and CDR2 as SMNVEV (reference sequence). Trimming removed 3 bases at V and 0 bases at J, with 13 bases between. The CDR3 sequence: CASSLTFPTSTDTQYF. Written as DNA, the CDR3 is TGTGCCAGCAGTTTGACTTTCCCTACTAGCACAGATACGCAGTATTTT.

The V call is TRBV30, the J call TRBJ2-3, with a possible D match to TRBD1 (5 bases). CDR3 length: 15 amino acids. The V gene's germline CDR1 is GTSNPN and CDR2 SVGIG (reference sequence). The ends were cut back, 2 bases at V and 2 bases at J, with 14 bases in the middle. The DNA of the CDR3 is TGTGCCTGGAGTTCCGGACAAGCCGACACAGATACGCAGTATTTT. It is translated as CAWSSGQADTDTQYF.

This clone was seen a few times. The chain is built from TRBV27 and TRBJ1-6, with unresolved D. This CDR3 has 13 amino acids. In germline, CDR1 is MNHEY, CDR2 SMNVEV (reference sequence). Trimming took off 2 bases at V and 9 bases at J, with 8 bases between the two ends. CDR3 DNA: TGTGCCAGCAGTTTAACCCCGAGTTCACCCCTCCACTTT. Amino acid sequence: CASSLTPSSPLHF.

This sequence joins TRBV27 and TRBJ2-7; D possibly corresponds to TRBD2 (5 bases). Deletions cut 4 bases from V and 3 bases from J, with 10 bases between. There are 13 residues in the CDR3. From germline, CDR1 is MNHEY and CDR2 SMNVEV (reference sequence). CDR3 sequence: CASSSGLYYEQYF. The CDR3 DNA sequence: TGTGCCAGCAGTTCAGGACTGTACTACGAGCAGTACTTC.

The chain combines TRBV5-1 with TRBJ1-2; D is possibly TRBD1 (5 bases). Germline values: CDR1 SGHRS, CDR2 YFSETQ. The CDR3 has 15 residues. Deletions cut 4 bases from V and 3 bases from J, with 16 bases between. For the CDR3, the DNA is TGCGCCAGCAGCGTAGACAGTTCTCCTTACTATGGCTACACCTTC. Protein sequence: CASSVDSSPYYGYTF.

V is TRBV5-1 and J is TRBJ1-2; maybe TRBD1 (5 bases). This CDR3 is built from 13 residues. Germline CDR1 and CDR2: SGHRS and YFSETQ. V was cut by 4 bases and J by 6 bases, with 13 bases left in between. CDR3 protein: CASSLRDRDGYTF. The CDR3 DNA reads TGCGCCAGCAGCCTGCGGGACCGAGATGGCTACACCTTC.

V gene TRBV7-9 combines with J gene TRBJ2-7; 7 positions agree with TRBD1. Germline loops: CDR1 SEHNR, CDR2 FQNEAQ (reference sequence). The CDR3 consists of 15 residues. V was pared by 4 bases and J by 1 base, with 7 bases of the junction left unmatched. As DNA, the CDR3 is TGTGCCAGCAGCTCCGACAGGGCCCCGTCCTACGAGCAGTACTTC. This gives the protein CASSSDRAPSYEQYF.

V usage is TRBV9 and J usage is TRBJ2-3; TRBD1 matches at 11 bases. CDR3 length equals 14 residues. From germline, CDR1 is SGDLS and CDR2 YYNGEE. The V gene end was trimmed by 3 bases and the J gene end by 8 bases; junction bases not matched to a gene: 5. Written as DNA, the CDR3 is TGTGCCAGCAGCGGGACAGGGGGCGCGGGTACGCAGTATTTT. Protein sequence: CASSGTGGAGTQYF.

The chain uses TRBV29-1 and TRBJ2-3, with 8 bases aligning to TRBD2. CDR3 length: 14 amino acids. Germline CDR1 is SQVTM and CDR2 is ANQGSEA. V shed 0 bases, J shed 7 bases, and the junction held 6 bases outside the gene matches. CDR3 sequence: CSVEDPGRAYTQYF. For the CDR3, the DNA is TGCAGCGTTGAAGACCCCGGGAGGGCCTATACGCAGTATTTT.

The CDR3 sequence is CASSYSVRRSYNEQFF. CDR3 DNA sequence: TGTGCCAGCAGTTACTCGGTGCGGAGATCCTACAATGAGCAGTTCTTC. The chain carries TRBV6-5 and TRBJ2-1; D ambiguous. Germline V gene sequence: CDR1 MNHEY, CDR2 SVGAGI. Trimming cost V 0 bases and J 1 base, with 10 bases left between them. The CDR3 has 16 amino acids.

A single count supports this clone. This rearrangement joins TRBV6-1 to TRBJ2-3; 7 bases map to TRBD2. V trimming: 3 bases; J trimming: 3 bases; junction bases outside the gene matches: 3. The CDR3 length is 14 residues. CDR1 is MNHNS, CDR2 SASEGT, per germline. CDR3 sequence (DNA): TGTGCCAGCAGTGATAGCGGGTATACAGATACGCAGTATTTT. Translated, it gives CASSDSGYTDTQYF.

The genes are TRBV2 and TRBJ2-1; 7 bases fit TRBD2. V was clipped by 6 bases and J by 2 bases; unmatched bases: 1. The CDR3 sequence is 13 residues long. Looked up from germline, CDR1 is SNHLY and CDR2 is FYNNEI. Written as DNA, the CDR3 is TGTGCCAGCAGGGCGGGAGCCTACAATGAGCAGTTCTTC. This codes for CASRAGAYNEQFF.

The rearrangement joins TRBV5-1 to TRBJ1-4; the match to TRBD1 covers 12 bases. The CDR3 extends over 14 amino acids. V lost 8 bases, J lost 8 bases, and 7 bases stayed unmatched. CDR1 SGHRS and CDR2 YFSETQ come from the germline V gene. The CDR3 sequence: CASTFGTGGEKLFF. In nucleotides, the CDR3 is TGCGCCAGTACGTTCGGGACAGGGGGCGAAAAACTGTTTTTT.

The gene calls are TRBV25-1 and TRBJ2-2; a weak D match, TRBD2 (5 bases). With 3 bases removed from V and 6 bases from J, the gap between germline ends came to 11 bases. Germline V gene lookup returns CDR1 MGHDK and CDR2 SYGVNS. This CDR3 region has 14 residues. In DNA form, the CDR3 reads TGTGCCAGCAGTGAGGAGAGGACTGCCGGGGAGCTGTTTTTT. Translation gives CASSEERTAGELFF.

The rearrangement joins TRBV28 to TRBJ2-1, with TRBD1 matching over 7 bases. The V gene end was trimmed by 5 bases and the J gene end by 8 bases; junction bases not matched to a gene: 27. CDR1 is MDHEN and CDR2 is SYDVKM in the germline V gene. CDR3 length equals 20 residues. The CDR3 coding sequence is TGTGCCAGCAGTCCTTTTACATTCTCCAGCGACAGGGCGAGGTGGGATGAGCAGTTCTTC. Residues: CASSPFTFSSDRARWDEQFF.

This chain joins TRBV4-2 and TRBJ1-3; 7 bases map to TRBD1. This CDR3 spans 15 amino acids. V lost 1 base and J lost 4; bases outside the gene matches: 4. Germline CDR1 LGHNA, CDR2 YNFKEQ. The CDR3 loop reads CASSQAQGSGNTIYF. CDR3 bases: TGTGCCAGCAGCCAAGCACAGGGGAGCGGAAACACCATATATTTT.

This sequence joins TRBV6-1 and TRBJ2-2, with D possibly being TRBD1 (5 bases). Germline assignment: CDR1 MNHNS and CDR2 SASEGT. This CDR3 has 14 amino acids. The V end was cut by 3 bases, the J end by 0 bases, with 5 bases between. CDR3: CASSETANTGELFF. As DNA, the CDR3 is TGTGCCAGCAGTGAGACAGCGAACACCGGGGAGCTGTTTTTT.

The rearrangement links TRBV7-6 to TRBJ2-7; perhaps TRBD1 as D (5 bases). Germline-derived CDR1 and CDR2 are SGHVS and FNYEAQ. The CDR3 is made up of 14 amino acids. V was shortened by 0 bases and J by 2 bases, with 8 bases between the two germline ends. The CDR3 nucleotides read TGTGCCAGCAGCTTAGCGGCAGGGCCCTACGAGCAGTACTTC. This codes for CASSLAAGPYEQYF.